The clone carrying this T cell receptor beta chain was counted ten times or more. The source of the sample is a study of identical twins. TCRdb analysed the 5' RACE reads with MiXCR anew, one entry per CDR3 protein. The sample shows approximately 890,000 distinct CDR3 sequences, around an eighth of them seen only once. This sample was shared with a second study, whose subject was yellow fever vaccine responses in identical twins.

This sequence was found in a woman between 18 and 29 years old in good health. Sequencing was done on a sample of PBMCs.

The CDR3 region is CASSEWGLSNQPQHF. The CDR3 nucleotides read TGTGCCAGCAGTGAATGGGGGCTCAGCAATCAGCCCCAGCATTTT. The V call is TRBV6-1, the J call TRBJ1-5, with D possibly matching TRBD1 (6 bases). The CDR3 is 15 residues long. CDR1 is MNHNS and CDR2 is SASEGT in the germline V gene. V lost 2 bases, J lost 1 base, and 9 bases lay in between.